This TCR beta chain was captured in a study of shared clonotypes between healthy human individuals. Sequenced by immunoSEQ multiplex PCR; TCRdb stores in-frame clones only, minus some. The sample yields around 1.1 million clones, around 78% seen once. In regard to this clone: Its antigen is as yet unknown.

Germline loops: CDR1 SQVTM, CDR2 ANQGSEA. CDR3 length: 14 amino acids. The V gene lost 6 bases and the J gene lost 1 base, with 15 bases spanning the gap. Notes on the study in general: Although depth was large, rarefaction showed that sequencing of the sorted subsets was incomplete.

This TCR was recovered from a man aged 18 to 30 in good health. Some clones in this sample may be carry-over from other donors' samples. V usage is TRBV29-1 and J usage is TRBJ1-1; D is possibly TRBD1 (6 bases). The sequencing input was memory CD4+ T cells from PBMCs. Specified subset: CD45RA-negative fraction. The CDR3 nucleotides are TGCAGCGTCAGCACGCAGGGGACGAACACTGAAGCTTTCTTT. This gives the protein CSVSTQGTNTEAFF.